This entry describes one T cell receptor (beta chain). This could be a read error, since a much larger clone is one nucleotide away. The sample belongs to a study of response to subunit inactivated influenza vaccine. Using its own MiXCR run on the RT-PCR reads, TCRdb lists one record per CDR3 protein. Among roughly 700,000 distinct CDR3 sequences, approximately 15% were seen once, and the ten largest hold around 7.3%. Trimming took 1 base from V and 2 from J, leaving 3 bases between them. The CDR3 contains 13 residues. Germline values: CDR1 SGHDN, CDR2 FVKESK. The sequenced sample was PBMCs from blood, obtained 14 days before vaccination. The gene calls are TRBV14 and TRBJ1-3, with D unresolved. The sequence was obtained from a man over 45 who received an inactivated influenza vaccine. CDR3 protein: CASSQVPGNTIYF. CDR3 nucleotide sequence: TGTGCCAGCAGCCAAGTCCCTGGAAACACCATATATTTT.